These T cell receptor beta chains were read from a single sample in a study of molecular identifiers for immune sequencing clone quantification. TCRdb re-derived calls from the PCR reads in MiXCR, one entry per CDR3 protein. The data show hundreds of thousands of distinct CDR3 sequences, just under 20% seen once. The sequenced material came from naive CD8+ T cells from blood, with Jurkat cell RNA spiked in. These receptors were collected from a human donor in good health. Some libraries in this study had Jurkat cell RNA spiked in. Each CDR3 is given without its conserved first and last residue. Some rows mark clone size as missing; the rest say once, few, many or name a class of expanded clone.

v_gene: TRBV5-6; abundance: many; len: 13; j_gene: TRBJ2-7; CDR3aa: ASSLGGGPPYEQY
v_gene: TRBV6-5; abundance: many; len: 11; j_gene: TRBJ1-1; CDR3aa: ASTIGAGTEAF
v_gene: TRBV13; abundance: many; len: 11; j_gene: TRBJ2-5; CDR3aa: ASSAGLQETQY
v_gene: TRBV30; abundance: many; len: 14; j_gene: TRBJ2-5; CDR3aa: AWSLRGSGVQETQY
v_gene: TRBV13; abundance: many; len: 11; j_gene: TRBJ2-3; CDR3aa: ASSHYSADTQY
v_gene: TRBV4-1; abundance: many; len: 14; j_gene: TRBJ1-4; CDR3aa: ASSQDFWGSREKLF
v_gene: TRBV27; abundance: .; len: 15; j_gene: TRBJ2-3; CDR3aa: ASSFSRGLGGENTQY
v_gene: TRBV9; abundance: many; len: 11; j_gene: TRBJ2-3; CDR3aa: ASSVESGDTQY
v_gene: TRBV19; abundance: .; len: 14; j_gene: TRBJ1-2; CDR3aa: ASSNRDRGNGYGYT
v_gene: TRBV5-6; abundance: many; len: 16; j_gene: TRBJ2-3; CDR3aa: ASSGLGEWGISTDTQY
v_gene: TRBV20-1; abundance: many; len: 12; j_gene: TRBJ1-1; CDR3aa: SATPVGQGTEAF
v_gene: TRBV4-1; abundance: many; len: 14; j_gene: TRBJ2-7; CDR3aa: ASSPGTSGATYEQY
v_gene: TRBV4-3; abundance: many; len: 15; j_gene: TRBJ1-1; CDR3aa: ASSQDGTGSMNTEAF
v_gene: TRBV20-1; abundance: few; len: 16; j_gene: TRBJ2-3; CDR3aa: SARGASGRALGTDTQY
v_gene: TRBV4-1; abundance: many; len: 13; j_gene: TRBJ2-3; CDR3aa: ASSQEDRVTDTQY
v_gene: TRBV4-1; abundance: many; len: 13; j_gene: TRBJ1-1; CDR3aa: ASSQDLQGRTEAF
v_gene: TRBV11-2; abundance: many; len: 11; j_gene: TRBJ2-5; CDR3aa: ASSLLSWGAQY
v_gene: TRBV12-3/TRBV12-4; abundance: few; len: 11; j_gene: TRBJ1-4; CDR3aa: ASSGQANEKLF
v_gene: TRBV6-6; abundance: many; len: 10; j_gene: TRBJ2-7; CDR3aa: ASKGQPYEQY
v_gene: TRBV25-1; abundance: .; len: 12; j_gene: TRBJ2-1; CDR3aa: ASSWTGENNEQF
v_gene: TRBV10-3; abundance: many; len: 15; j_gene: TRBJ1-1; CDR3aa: AIRRAGDRVGLSEAF
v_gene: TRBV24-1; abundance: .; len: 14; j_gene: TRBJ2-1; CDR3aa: AASDFTAGTYSEQF
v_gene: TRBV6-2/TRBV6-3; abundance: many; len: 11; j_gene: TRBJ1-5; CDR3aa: ASSPGTWQPQH
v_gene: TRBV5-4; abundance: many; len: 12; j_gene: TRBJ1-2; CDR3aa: ASRDVGGAYGYT
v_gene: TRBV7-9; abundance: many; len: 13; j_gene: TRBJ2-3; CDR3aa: ASSPAGSSTDTQY
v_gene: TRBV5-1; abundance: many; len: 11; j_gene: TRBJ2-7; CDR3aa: ASSLGISYEQY
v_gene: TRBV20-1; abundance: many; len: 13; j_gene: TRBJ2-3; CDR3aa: SARDLDRNTDTQY
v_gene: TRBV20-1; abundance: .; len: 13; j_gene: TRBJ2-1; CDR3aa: SARDRTSGYNEQF
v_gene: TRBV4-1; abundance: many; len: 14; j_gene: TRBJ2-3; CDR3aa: ASSQFSGRAGDTQY
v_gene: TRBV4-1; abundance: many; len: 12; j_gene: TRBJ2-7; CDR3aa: ASSLLSGPYEQY
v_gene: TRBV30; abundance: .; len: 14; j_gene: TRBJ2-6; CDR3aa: AWSVSEGFGANVLT
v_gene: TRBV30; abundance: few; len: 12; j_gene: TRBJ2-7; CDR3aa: AWRGSGSHYEQY
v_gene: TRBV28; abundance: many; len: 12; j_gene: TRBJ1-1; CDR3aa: ASSLTQRNTEAF
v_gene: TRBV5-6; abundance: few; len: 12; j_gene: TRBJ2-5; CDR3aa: ASSFSAGEETQY
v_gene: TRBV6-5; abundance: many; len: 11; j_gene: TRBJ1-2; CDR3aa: ASSSGTGDGYT
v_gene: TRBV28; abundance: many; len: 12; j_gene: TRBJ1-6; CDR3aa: ASTEPAPNSPLH
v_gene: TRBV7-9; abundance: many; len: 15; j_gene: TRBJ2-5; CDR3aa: ASSLPAGTGPQETQY
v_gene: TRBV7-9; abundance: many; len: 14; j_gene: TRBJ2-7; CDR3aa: ASSLVGGARAYEQY
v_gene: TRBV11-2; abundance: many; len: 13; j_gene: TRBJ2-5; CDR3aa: ASSLRYAIQETQY
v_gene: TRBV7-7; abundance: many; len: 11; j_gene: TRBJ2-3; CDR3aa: ASSLENSDTQY
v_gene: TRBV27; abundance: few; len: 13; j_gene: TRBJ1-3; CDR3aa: ASSLYRGGGNTIY
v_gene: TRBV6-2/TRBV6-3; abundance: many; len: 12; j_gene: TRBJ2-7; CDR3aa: ASSSGRGLYEQY
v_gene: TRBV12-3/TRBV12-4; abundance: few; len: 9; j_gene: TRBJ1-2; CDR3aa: ASGQGYGYT
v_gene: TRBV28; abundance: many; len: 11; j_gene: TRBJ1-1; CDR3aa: ASSLRTGVEAF
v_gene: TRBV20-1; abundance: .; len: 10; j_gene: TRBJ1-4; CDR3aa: SAPMGNEKLF
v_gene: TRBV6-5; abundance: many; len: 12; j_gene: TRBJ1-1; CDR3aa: ASSPHSSNTEAF
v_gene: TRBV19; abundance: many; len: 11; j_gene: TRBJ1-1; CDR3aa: ASSKYSYTEAF
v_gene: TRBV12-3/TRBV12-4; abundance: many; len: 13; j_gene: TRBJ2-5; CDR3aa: ASSLRTMGKETQY
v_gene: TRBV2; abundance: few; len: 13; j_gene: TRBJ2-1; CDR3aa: ASSDLDNSYNEQF
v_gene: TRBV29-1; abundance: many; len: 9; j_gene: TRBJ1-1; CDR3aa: SVRYGTEAF
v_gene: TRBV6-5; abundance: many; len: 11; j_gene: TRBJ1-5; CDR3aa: ASRGGQGQPQH
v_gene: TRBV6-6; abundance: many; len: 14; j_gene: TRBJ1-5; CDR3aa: ASSYVRALSNQPQH
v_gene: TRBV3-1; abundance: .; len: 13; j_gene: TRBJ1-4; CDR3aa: ASSQVRGTNEKLF
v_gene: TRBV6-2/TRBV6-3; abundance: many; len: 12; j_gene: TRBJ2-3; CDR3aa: ATNPRGGRDTQY
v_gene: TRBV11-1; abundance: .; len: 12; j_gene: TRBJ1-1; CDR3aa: ASSLDRDGTEAF
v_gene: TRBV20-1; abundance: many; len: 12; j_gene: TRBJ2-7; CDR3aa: SASPLAGAHEQY
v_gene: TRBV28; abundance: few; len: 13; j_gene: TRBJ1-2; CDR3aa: ASSPHRGSVYGYT
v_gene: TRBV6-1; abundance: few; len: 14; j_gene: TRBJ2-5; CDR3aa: ASSLSQREGRETQY
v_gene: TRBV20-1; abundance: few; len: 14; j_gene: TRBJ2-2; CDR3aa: SARGLAGAITGELF